These 14 T cell receptor beta chains were all obtained from the same sample, sequenced in a study of blood T cell repertoires in COVID-19. TCRdb's table, derived via immunoSEQ multiplex PCR, lists solely in-frame clones and lacks some. The sample includes 60,000 or so clones, about 90% of them seen just once. The specimen sequenced was peripheral blood. Receptor source: a human donor with active COVID-19. The donor label of this sample is uncertain.

In its sample, this clone was seen once. The chain has TRBV5-4 and TRBJ1-6; D ambiguous. Trimming shortened V by 0 bases and J by 9 bases, and 10 bases separated the two germline ends. CDR1 and CDR2 (germline): SGHNT, YYREEE (reference sequence). This CDR3 region has 14 residues. The CDR3 DNA follows: TGTGCCAGCAGCTTGGTGGAGGGTGGTTCACCCCTCCACTTT. Translation: CASSLVEGGSPLHF. Together with reference TRBV5-4 and TRBJ1-6, the CDR3 gives the full variable domain: ETGVTQSPTHLIKTRGQQVTLRCSSQSGHNTVSWYQQALGQGPQFIFQYYREEENGRGNFPPRFSGLQFPNYSSELNVNALELDDSALYLCASSLVEGGSPLHFGNGTRLTVT.

This clone was counted between two and nine times. The rearrangement joins TRBV9 to TRBJ2-1, with a tentative D call TRBD1 (6 bases). Trimming took off 0 bases at V and 9 bases at J, with 13 bases between the two ends. Germline CDR1 and CDR2: SGDLS and YYNGEE. CDR3 length: 14 amino acids. CDR3 residues: CASSVAYRGSEQFF. In DNA form, the CDR3 reads TGTGCCAGCAGCGTAGCTTATAGGGGGAGTGAGCAGTTCTTC.

The chain uses TRBV4-1 and TRBJ1-4, with TRBD1 matching over 9 bases. The CDR3 runs 15 residues. With 0 bases clipped from V and 5 bases from J, the junction kept 1 base outside the gene matches. CDR1 is MGHRA and CDR2 is YSYEKL in the germline V gene. The CDR3 here is CASSQEGTGNEKLFF. CDR3 sequence (DNA): TGCGCCAGCAGCCAAGAAGGGACAGGGAATGAAAAACTGTTTTTT.

The DNA of the CDR3 is TGTGCCAGTAGTATGCTCGAAAGGGGTCCCTATGGCTACACCTTC. Protein sequence: CASSMLERGPYGYTF. The genes are TRBV19 and TRBJ1-2; a weak D match, TRBD1 (5 bases). Germline CDR1 reads LNHDA; CDR2 reads SQIVND (reference sequence). The CDR3 has 15 amino acids. The V gene lost 3 bases and the J gene lost 4 bases, with 15 bases spanning the gap.

The genes are TRBV4-3 and TRBJ2-7, with TRBD1 identical over 10 bases. Losses at the gene ends were 1 base for V and 4 bases for J; bases not matched to a gene: 10. Germline CDR1 LGHNA, CDR2 YSLEER. The CDR3 sequence is 17 residues long. This CDR3 reads CASSQAPGGTGAYEQYF. CDR3 nucleotide sequence: TGCGCCAGCAGCCAAGCCCCGGGCGGGACAGGGGCTTACGAGCAGTACTTC.

V usage is TRBV15 and J usage is TRBJ2-5; the match to TRBD1 covers 8 bases. The CDR3 consists of 15 residues. The junction had 13 bases not matched to a gene; V was cut back by 9 bases and J by 4 bases. Germline lookup yields CDR1 LNHNV and CDR2 YYDKDF (reference sequence). As DNA, the CDR3 is TGTGCCACAGCGCTGGAGACAGGGGTAGGAGAGACCCAGTACTTC. Protein sequence: CATALETGVGETQYF. Drawing the rest from reference TRBV15 and TRBJ2-5, the complete variable domain is DAMVIQNPRYQVTQFGKPVTLSCSQTLNHNVMYWYQQKSSQAPKLLFHYYDKDFNNEADTPDNFQSRRPNTSFCFLDIRSPGLGDTAMYLCATALETGVGETQYFGPGTRLLVL.

The V and J genes are TRBV4-3 and TRBJ2-7, with D possibly being TRBD1 (6 bases). Looked up from germline, CDR1 is LGHNA and CDR2 is YSLEER. Trimming took off 1 base at V and 0 bases at J, with 16 bases between the two ends. The CDR3 covers 17 residues. CDR3 nucleotide sequence: TGCGCCAGCAGCCAAGGGGTCCCAGGGGCCGGCTCCTACGAGCAGTACTTC. Residues: CASSQGVPGAGSYEQYF.

The CDR3 DNA reads TGTGCCAGCAGCTTGGACCCAGGCACTGAAGCTTTCTTT. This encodes CASSLDPGTEAFF. This rearrangement joins TRBV5-6 to TRBJ1-1; D is undetermined. With 0 bases removed from V and 4 bases from J, the gap between germline ends came to 7 bases. Germline assignment: CDR1 SGHDT and CDR2 YYEEEE. The CDR3 loop spans 13 amino acids.

The chain employs TRBV6-5 and TRBJ1-5, with D possibly being TRBD1 (5 bases). CDR1 MNHEY and CDR2 SVGAGI come from the germline V gene. The V end was cut by 8 bases, the J end by 3 bases, with 11 bases between. CDR3 length: 13 amino acids. This chain's CDR3 is CASRDSANQPQHF. CDR3 coding DNA: TGTGCCAGCCGCGACAGTGCCAATCAGCCCCAGCATTTT.

CDR3: CASSLVGTGIVDTQYF. The CDR3 region has the DNA TGCGCCAGCAGCTTGGTGGGGACAGGGATAGTAGATACGCAGTATTTT. The chain recombines TRBV5-1 with TRBJ2-3, with 9 positions matching TRBD1. There are 16 residues in the CDR3. In germline, CDR1 is SGHRS, CDR2 YFSETQ. V shed 0 bases and J 5 bases; nucleotides not matched to a gene: 7.

The V and J genes are TRBV6-5 and TRBJ2-7; 8 nucleotides line up with TRBD1. This CDR3 has 14 residues. CDR1 is MNHEY, CDR2 SVGAGI, per germline. V lost 7 bases to trimming and J lost 8 bases; unmatched junction nucleotides: 13. The chain's CDR3 is CASTLTQGAPQQYF. In DNA, the CDR3 is TGTGCCAGCACTCTCACGCAGGGGGCGCCTCAGCAGTACTTC.

This chain joins TRBV4-3 and TRBJ2-2; 7 nucleotides match TRBD1. Germline CDR1 reads LGHNA; CDR2 reads YSLEER. This CDR3 has 15 amino acids. The V gene end was trimmed by 0 bases and the J gene end by 6 bases; junction bases not matched to a gene: 4. The CDR3 DNA sequence: TGCGCCAGCAGCCAAGATGAGGGGGCCCCCGGGGAGCTGTTTTTT. Translating it yields CASSQDEGAPGELFF.

This chain uses TRBV28 with TRBJ1-5, with a weak D call TRBD1 (5 bases). V dropped 2 bases and J dropped 3 bases, with 11 bases sitting between them. The germline V gene has CDR1 MDHEN and CDR2 SYDVKM. This CDR3 is 15 amino acids long. CDR3 sequence reads: CASSLGRDLNQPQHF. CDR3 DNA sequence: TGTGCCAGCAGTTTAGGGCGGGACCTCAATCAGCCCCAGCATTTT.

The genes are TRBV12-3 or TRBV12-4 and TRBJ2-7, with no clear D. The CDR3 contains 12 residues. Trimming removed 6 bases at V and 7 bases at J, with 13 bases between. This CDR3 reads CASSSPTGEQYF. CDR3 bases: TGTGCCAGCAGCTCCCCCACCGGGGAGCAGTACTTC.